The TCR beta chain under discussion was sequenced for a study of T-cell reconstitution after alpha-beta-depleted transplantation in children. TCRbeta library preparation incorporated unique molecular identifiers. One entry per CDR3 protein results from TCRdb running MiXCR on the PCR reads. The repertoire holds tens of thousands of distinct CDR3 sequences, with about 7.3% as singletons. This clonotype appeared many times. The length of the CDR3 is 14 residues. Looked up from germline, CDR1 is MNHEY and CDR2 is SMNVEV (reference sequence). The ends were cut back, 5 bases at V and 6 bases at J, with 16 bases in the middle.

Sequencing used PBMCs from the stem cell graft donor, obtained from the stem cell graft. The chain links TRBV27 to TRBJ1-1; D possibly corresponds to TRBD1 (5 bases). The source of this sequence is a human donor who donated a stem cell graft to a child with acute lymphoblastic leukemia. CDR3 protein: CASSQQGGGAEAFF. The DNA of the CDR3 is TGTGCCAGCAGTCAGCAGGGAGGTGGGGCTGAAGCTTTCTTT.